What follows are 13 T cell receptor beta chains derived from one specimen sequenced in a study of T-cell reconstitution after alpha-beta-depleted transplantation in children. Using unique molecular identifiers, the investigators prepared the TCRbeta library. From the PCR reads, TCRdb called clonotypes with MiXCR, one entry per CDR3 protein. Counted here are roughly 250,000 distinct CDR3 sequences, less than 9% occurring once; the ten biggest clones make up roughly 6%. Sequences were derived from PBMCs, mostly from graft donor cells, sampled 180 days after TCRalphabeta/CD19-depleted stem cell transplant. The receptors here all came from a male patient younger than 18 who had a stem cell transplant for acute lymphoblastic leukemia, so the T cells may come from the graft donor.

The sample holds many counts of this clonotype. The chain recombines TRBV20-1 with TRBJ1-5; D gene uncertain. From germline, CDR1 is DFQATT and CDR2 SNEGSKA (reference sequence). This CDR3 spans 12 amino acids. V lost 4 bases and J 0 bases, leaving 4 bases between the germline ends. The CDR3 nucleotides are TGCAGTGCTAAGGGTAGCAATCAGCCCCAGCATTTT. Its protein product is CSAKGSNQPQHF.

There are many counts of this clonotype. This chain joins TRBV5-1 and TRBJ1-4, with a tentative D call TRBD1 (6 bases). This CDR3 comprises 18 residues. Germline V CDR1 and CDR2: SGHRS, YFSETQ. Trimming left V 1 base short and J 0 bases short, with 16 bases between. The CDR3 protein is CASSLLGGPTATNEKLFF. In DNA form, the CDR3 reads TGCGCCAGCAGCTTGTTGGGGGGCCCAACGGCAACTAATGAAAAACTGTTTTTT.

Worth noting for this clonotype: This clone may be a read error of a much larger clone one base away. For the CDR3, the DNA is TGTGCCAGCAGTCCTTGGGAGGGGGTCGGTTACCATGAGCAGTTCTTC. Its protein is CASSPWEGVGYHEQFF. V and J are TRBV28 and TRBJ2-1, with a possible D match to TRBD2 (7 bases). CDR3 length equals 16 residues. Germline V lookup: CDR1 MDHEN, CDR2 SYDVKM. Trimming pared 5 bases from V and 8 bases from J, leaving 22 bases between.

In its sample, this clonotype was seen many times. V and J are TRBV20-1 and TRBJ1-5; possibly TRBD1 for D (6 bases). Germline values: CDR1 DFQATT, CDR2 SNEGSKA (reference sequence). The length of the CDR3 is 15 residues. Trimming took 3 bases from V and 7 from J, leaving 19 bases between them. This chain's CDR3 is CSASLTPRGKQPQHF. The CDR3 coding sequence is TGCAGTGCTAGCCTCACCCCCAGGGGAAAGCAGCCCCAGCATTTT.

The chain recombines TRBV29-1 with TRBJ1-3; D is unclear. With 7 bases removed from V and 4 bases from J, the gap between germline ends came to 8 bases. Germline loops: CDR1 SQVTM, CDR2 ANQGSEA. CDR3 length: 11 residues. Here the CDR3 DNA reads TGCAGCGGGCGCACGGGAAACACCATATATTTT. Translation gives CSGRTGNTIYF. The full variable domain, completed using reference TRBV29-1 and TRBJ1-3, is SAVISQKPSRDICQRGTSLTIQCQVDSQVTMMFWYRQQPGQSLTLIATANQGSEATYESGFVIDKFPISRPNLTFSTLTVSNMSPEDSSIYLCSGRTGNTIYFGEGSWLTVV.

This clonotype was counted ten times or more. The gene calls are TRBV6-5 and TRBJ2-5; TRBD1 is a possible D gene (6 bases). Germline V gene data show CDR1 as MNHEY and CDR2 as SVGAGI. The CDR3 spans 17 residues. V was clipped by 0 bases and J by 0 bases, with 14 bases between them. The CDR3 nucleotides are TGTGCCAGCAGTTACTCGGTACAGGGTGTGGACCAAGAGACCCAGTACTTC. Translated, it gives CASSYSVQGVDQETQYF.

This clonotype appeared many times. The V and J genes are TRBV29-1 and TRBJ2-2, with D uncertain. CDR3 size: 12 residues. Germline-derived CDR1 and CDR2 are SQVTM and ANQGSEA. The ends were cut back, 6 bases at V and 4 bases at J, with 9 bases in the middle. CDR3 region: CSVVESTGELFF. The CDR3 DNA sequence: TGCAGCGTCGTAGAGAGCACCGGGGAGCTGTTTTTT.

Ten or more counts support this clonotype. V is TRBV5-1 and J is TRBJ2-1; 7 bases align to TRBD2. From germline, CDR1 is SGHRS and CDR2 YFSETQ. V shed 4 bases, J shed 0 bases, and the junction held 4 bases outside the gene matches. This CDR3 has 15 residues. The CDR3: CASSTRTSSYNEQFF. The CDR3 region has the DNA TGCGCCAGCAGCACGAGGACTAGCTCCTACAATGAGCAGTTCTTC.

This clonotype was observed at least ten times. The chain combines TRBV29-1 with TRBJ2-1; 10 bases align to TRBD2. The V gene end was trimmed by 3 bases and the J gene end by 13 bases; junction bases not matched to a gene: 6. This CDR3 comprises 12 residues. From germline, CDR1 is SQVTM and CDR2 ANQGSEA. CDR3 nucleotides: TGCAGCGTTGATTGGACTAGCGGAGTTCAGTTCTTC. The encoded protein is CSVDWTSGVQFF.

This clonotype was seen ten or more times. This chain uses TRBV24-1 with TRBJ2-1; 12 bases map to TRBD2. The CDR3 is 13 residues long. Per germline, CDR1 KGHDR and CDR2 SFDVKD. The ends lost 9 bases at V and 6 bases at J; junction bases unmatched: 2. The CDR3 region is CATRTSGTNEQFF. CDR3 nucleotide sequence: TGTGCCACCCGGACTAGCGGGACCAATGAGCAGTTCTTC.

This clonotype was counted at least ten times. V gene TRBV19 combines with J gene TRBJ2-7; possibly TRBD1 for D (5 bases). The V end lost 4 bases, the J end lost 1 base, and 8 bases lay between the germline ends. This CDR3 contains 13 residues. From germline, CDR1 is LNHDA and CDR2 SQIVND (reference sequence). The CDR3 spells CASSKQASYEQYF. The CDR3 coding sequence is TGTGCCAGTAGTAAACAGGCGTCCTACGAGCAGTACTTC.

This clonotype was counted ten times or more. The V call is TRBV20-1, the J call TRBJ2-5; 9 nucleotides align to TRBD1. Germline-derived CDR1 and CDR2 are DFQATT and SNEGSKA (reference sequence). Trimming at V came to 4 bases and at J to 7 bases, leaving 16 bases not matched to a gene. CDR3 length equals 16 residues. The CDR3 DNA is TGCAGTGCTACCTGGATCCGGGACAGGGAAAGGGGGACCCAGTACTTC. This sequence encodes CSATWIRDRERGTQYF.

This clonotype has a count of ten or more. The chain uses TRBV20-1 and TRBJ2-1; 12 bases fit TRBD2. In germline, CDR1 is DFQATT, CDR2 SNEGSKA (reference sequence). J lost 2 bases, V lost 3 bases, and 2 bases had no gene match. The CDR3 spans 15 residues. CDR3 region: CSASLAGGTYNEQFF. CDR3 nucleotide sequence: TGCAGTGCTAGTCTAGCGGGAGGGACCTACAATGAGCAGTTCTTC.